Presented here are 7 T cell receptor beta chains from one specimen sequenced in a study of shared clonotypes between healthy human individuals. Positive CCR7 selection of CD45RO-negative cells yielded the naive CD8 cells, and terminally differentiated effector memory CD45RA+ cells were excluded. Assay: immunoSEQ multiplex PCR; the TCRdb copy retains only in-frame clones and omits some. In the table there are fewer than 800,000 clones, approximately 90% of which are singletons. The sequenced sample consisted of naive CD8+ T cells sorted from blood. The receptors stem from a man aged 25-45 years in good health.

This clone has ten or more counts. The chain links TRBV7-9 to TRBJ1-3, with D hard to call. This CDR3 has 13 amino acids. Germline CDR1 reads SEHNR; CDR2 reads FQNEAQ (reference sequence). Trimming removed 8 bases at V and 0 bases at J, with 8 bases between. CDR3 protein: CASLTDSGNTIYF. CDR3 bases: TGTGCCAGCCTCACAGACTCTGGAAACACCATATATTTT.

The chain couples TRBV2 to TRBJ1-2, with D perhaps matching TRBD1 (6 bases). Looked up from germline, CDR1 is SNHLY and CDR2 is FYNNEI. Trimming cost V 3 bases and J 4 bases, with 12 bases left between them. CDR3 length: 14 residues. CDR3 protein: CASSESGAGYGYTF. CDR3 sequence (DNA): TGTGCCAGCAGTGAGTCGGGGGCTGGCTATGGCTACACCTTC.

J is TRBJ2-7 and V is TRBV6-6, with D uncertain. Germline V lookup: CDR1 MNHNY, CDR2 SVGAGI (reference sequence). Deletions cut 5 bases from V and 4 bases from J, with 9 bases between. This CDR3 comprises 12 residues. The CDR3 nucleotides are TGTGCCAGCAGTACGACGCCGTACGAGCAGTACTTC. It yields the protein CASSTTPYEQYF.

This chain joins TRBV13 and TRBJ2-1; TRBD2 agrees at 8 bases. Germline V gene sequence: CDR1 PRHDT, CDR2 FYEKMQ (reference sequence). The CDR3 runs 15 residues. Trimming removed 1 base from V and 8 bases from J; junction bases left unmatched: 7. The CDR3 region has the DNA TGTGCCAGCAGCTTAGTGGGACTAGGTGACGATGAGCAGTTCTTC. Its translation is CASSLVGLGDDEQFF.

This chain connects TRBV18 to TRBJ1-1, with D unclear. Per germline, CDR1 KGHSH and CDR2 LQKENI. The CDR3 runs to 15 residues. Trimming took 3 bases from V and 0 from J, leaving 11 bases between them. CDR3 sequence reads: CASSPVEAMNTEAFF. CDR3 bases: TGTGCCAGCTCACCCGTTGAGGCAATGAACACTGAAGCTTTCTTT. Looking up the rest from reference TRBV18 and TRBJ1-1 gives the full variable domain: NAGVMQNPRHLVRRRGQEARLRCSPMKGHSHVYWYRQLPEEGLKFMVYLQKENIIDESGMPKERFSAEFPKEGPSILRIQQVVRGDSAAYFCASSPVEAMNTEAFFGQGTRLTVV.

The chain has TRBV19 and TRBJ1-2; D gene ambiguous. V lost 1 base to trimming and J lost 6 bases, with 12 bases between them. The CDR3 has 14 residues. Germline CDR1 LNHDA, CDR2 SQIVND (reference sequence). For the CDR3, the DNA is TGTGCCAGTAGTATAGTCGGTTTCCTTGATGGCTACACCTTC. This translates into CASSIVGFLDGYTF. Together with reference TRBV19 and TRBJ1-2, the CDR3 gives the full variable domain: DGGITQSPKYLFRKEGQNVTLSCEQNLNHDAMYWYRQDPGQGLRLIYYSQIVNDFQKGDIAEGYSVSREKKESFPLTVTSAQKNPTAFYLCASSIVGFLDGYTFGSGTRLTVV.

This clone has just one count. The chain is built from TRBV5-1 and TRBJ2-5, with 7 bases aligning to TRBD2. The CDR3 is made up of 15 amino acids. Germline assignment: CDR1 SGHRS and CDR2 YFSETQ. The ends lost 4 bases at V and 4 bases at J; junction bases unmatched: 10. CDR3: CASSLQGIAGETQYF. CDR3 bases: TGCGCCAGCAGCCTTCAAGGCATAGCGGGAGAGACCCAGTACTTC.